The next 8 T cell receptor beta chains were all read from a single sample in a study of OX40 agonist ivuxolimab in advanced cancers. Library preparation employed the immunoSEQ multiplex PCR assay. This is the immuneACCESS table as TCRdb keeps it, with only in-frame sequences that have V and J called. A part of the clones is gone; compared with another copy, unresolved V genes explain less than half, and the rest is unexplained. The sample table holds about 28,000 clones, of which under 90% were seen once. The top ten hold around 32% of the sample. This specimen was CD4+ or CD8+ T cells sorted from blood, taken in a trial of the OX40 agonist ivuxolimab. The receptors originated from an adult with an advanced solid tumor such as melanoma, head and neck, liver or kidney cancer.

The DNA of the CDR3 is TGTGCCAGCAGCTTGGGGACAGGAGGCTATGGCTACACCTTC. It yields the protein CASSLGTGGYGYTF. The genes are TRBV5-6 and TRBJ1-2, with 7 bases that match TRBD1. The CDR3 consists of 14 residues. Germline trimming cut 0 bases from V and 4 bases from J; bases unmatched to any gene: 3. Looked up from germline, CDR1 is SGHDT and CDR2 is YYEEEE.

This rearrangement joins TRBV6-5 to TRBJ2-5; weak D call: TRBD1 (6 bases). This CDR3 has 15 residues. Germline V CDR1 and CDR2: MNHEY, SVGAGI. V lost 0 bases and J 2 bases, leaving 10 bases between the germline ends. In DNA, the CDR3 is TGTGCCAGCAGTTACTCACCAGGGGCTCAAGAGACCCAGTACTTC. Residues: CASSYSPGAQETQYF.

The table lists this clone with a few counts. The J gene is TRBJ2-5, the V gene TRBV4-2; the D is unclear. CDR3 length: 15 amino acids. The germline V gene has CDR1 LGHNA and CDR2 YNFKEQ. Trimming stripped 2 bases from V and 3 bases from J, with 13 bases between. This chain's CDR3 is CASSQTSAGKETQYF. Here the CDR3 DNA reads TGTGCCAGCAGCCAAACGTCGGCTGGGAAAGAGACCCAGTACTTC.

The sample holds a few counts of this clone. The V call is TRBV6-1, the J call TRBJ2-2; 7 nucleotides agree with TRBD1. Germline CDR1 MNHNS, CDR2 SASEGT. V was pared by 0 bases and J by 5 bases, with 12 bases of the junction left unmatched. There are 18 residues in the CDR3. The CDR3 reads CASSEARIGGYVTGELFF. CDR3 bases: TGTGCCAGCAGTGAAGCGCGAATAGGGGGCTATGTAACCGGGGAGCTGTTTTTT.

This sequence joins TRBV16 and TRBJ1-1; D may be TRBD1 (6 bases). The CDR3 totals 13 residues. The V gene lost 2 bases and the J gene lost 3 bases, with 7 bases spanning the gap. Germline-derived CDR1 and CDR2 are KGHSY and FQNENV. The CDR3 DNA reads as TGTGCCAGCAGCCAAGCAGGGGACACTGAAGCTTTCTTT. Amino acid sequence: CASSQAGDTEAFF.

The chain employs TRBV28 and TRBJ2-7; TRBD2 agrees at 8 bases. This CDR3 comprises 13 residues. Germline-derived CDR1 and CDR2 are MDHEN and SYDVKM. V lost 6 bases to trimming and J lost 2 bases; unmatched junction nucleotides: 3. The CDR3 sequence is CASRRAGAYEQYF. The CDR3 region has the DNA TGTGCCAGCAGACGAGCGGGGGCCTACGAGCAGTACTTC. Full variable domain (missing parts from reference TRBV28 and TRBJ2-7): DVKVTQSSRYLVKRTGEKVFLECVQDMDHENMFWYRQDPGLGLRLIYFSYDVKMKEKGDIPEGYSVSREKKERFSLILESASTNQTSMYLCASRRAGAYEQYFGPGTRLTVT.

This rearrangement joins TRBV27 to TRBJ2-1; the D gene is possibly TRBD1 (5 bases). The CDR3 consists of 13 residues. Germline V gives CDR1 MNHEY, CDR2 SMNVEV (reference sequence). The V and J ends lost 6 bases and 8 bases respectively, with 14 bases between them. The CDR3 sequence: CASSPAWGDEQFF. Here the CDR3 DNA reads TGTGCCAGCAGCCCCGCCTGGGGCGATGAGCAGTTCTTC.

The rearrangement links TRBV10-3 to TRBJ1-2; 8 bases are a match to TRBD1. CDR3 length equals 15 residues. Trimming at V came to 2 bases and at J to 4 bases, leaving 6 bases not matched to a gene. Germline-derived CDR1 and CDR2 are ENHRY and SYGVKD. CDR3: CAISEPGQEIYGYTF. Written as DNA, the CDR3 is TGTGCCATCAGTGAGCCGGGACAGGAGATCTATGGCTACACCTTC.